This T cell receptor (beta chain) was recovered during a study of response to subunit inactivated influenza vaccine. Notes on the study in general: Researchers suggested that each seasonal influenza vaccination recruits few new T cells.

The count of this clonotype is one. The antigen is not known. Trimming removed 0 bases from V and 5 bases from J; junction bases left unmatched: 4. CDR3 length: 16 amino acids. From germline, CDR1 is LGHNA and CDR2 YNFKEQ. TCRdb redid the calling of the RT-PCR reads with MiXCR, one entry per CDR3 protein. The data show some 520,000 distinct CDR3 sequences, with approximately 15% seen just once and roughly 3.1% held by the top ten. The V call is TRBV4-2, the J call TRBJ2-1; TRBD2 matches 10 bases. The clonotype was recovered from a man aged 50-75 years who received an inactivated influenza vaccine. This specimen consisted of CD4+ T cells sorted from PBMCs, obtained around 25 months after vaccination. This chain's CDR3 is CASSQDWLAGDNEQFF. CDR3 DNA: TGTGCCAGCAGCCAAGATTGGCTAGCGGGAGACAATGAGCAGTTCTTC.